This T cell receptor (beta chain) emerged from a study of blood T cell repertoires in COVID-19. Looking at the study overall: Some COVID-19 samples were acute and others convalescent; all came from the United States, Italy and Spain.

Trimming shortened V by 6 bases and J by 1 base, and 18 bases separated the two germline ends. The CDR3 has 17 residues. Germline V gives CDR1 LNHNV, CDR2 YYDKDF (reference sequence). Measured with immunoSEQ multiplex PCR; TCRdb has only the in-frame clones, and not every one. This table has around 26,000 clones, 70% to 85% appearing once. Material for sequencing was peripheral blood. The clonotype originates from a man older than 75 with active or convalescent COVID-19. V gene TRBV15 combines with J gene TRBJ2-2, with D unresolved. CDR3 protein: CATSASAGTLNTGELFF. The CDR3 nucleotides are TGTGCCACCAGTGCGAGCGCTGGAACTTTGAACACCGGGGAGCTGTTTTTT.